This TCR beta chain was observed in a study of T cell responses to AZD1222 COVID-19 vaccine. Whole-study findings and limits: White British donors predominated, females outnumbered males, and clonal diversity was possibly underestimated. Vaccine-associated CD4 TCRs spanned spike, dominant at 160-218 and 743-854. The study reported that nearly half of spike-specific TCRs target unmutated variant regions. Among those given AZD1222, only six or seven were seropositive at baseline.

On this clone itself: Its cognate antigen is unknown.

Sequencing used immunoSEQ multiplex PCR; TCRdb keeps in-frame clones, though not all of them. Among 80,000 to 100,000 clones, 88% were seen once, and the ten largest hold over 9%. This CDR3 region has 16 residues. V lost 4 bases and J lost 2, with 17 bases in between. Per the germline V gene, CDR1 is SGHDT and CDR2 is YYEEEE. The sequence derives from an adult in good health. The chain is built from TRBV5-6 and TRBJ2-3; D is tentatively TRBD1 or TRBD2 (6 bases each). The source material was peripheral blood, sampled on day 0 of MenACWY control vaccination. CDR3 coding DNA: TGTGCCAGCAGCCCTTCGGGGGCCGACTCCACAGATACGCAGTATTTT. Translated, it gives CASSPSGADSTDTQYF.